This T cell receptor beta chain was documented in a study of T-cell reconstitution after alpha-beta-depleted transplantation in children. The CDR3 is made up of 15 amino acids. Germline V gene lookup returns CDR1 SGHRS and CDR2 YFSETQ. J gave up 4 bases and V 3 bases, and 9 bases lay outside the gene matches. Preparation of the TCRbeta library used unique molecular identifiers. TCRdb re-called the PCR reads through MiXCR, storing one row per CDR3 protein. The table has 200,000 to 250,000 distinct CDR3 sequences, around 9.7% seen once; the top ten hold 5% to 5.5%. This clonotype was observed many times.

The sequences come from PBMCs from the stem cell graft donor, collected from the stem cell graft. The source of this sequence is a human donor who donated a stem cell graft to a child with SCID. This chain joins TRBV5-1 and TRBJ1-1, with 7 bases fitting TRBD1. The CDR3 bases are TGCGCCAGCAGCTCCGGAACAGGGGAGGGCACTGAAGCTTTCTTT. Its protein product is CASSSGTGEGTEAFF.